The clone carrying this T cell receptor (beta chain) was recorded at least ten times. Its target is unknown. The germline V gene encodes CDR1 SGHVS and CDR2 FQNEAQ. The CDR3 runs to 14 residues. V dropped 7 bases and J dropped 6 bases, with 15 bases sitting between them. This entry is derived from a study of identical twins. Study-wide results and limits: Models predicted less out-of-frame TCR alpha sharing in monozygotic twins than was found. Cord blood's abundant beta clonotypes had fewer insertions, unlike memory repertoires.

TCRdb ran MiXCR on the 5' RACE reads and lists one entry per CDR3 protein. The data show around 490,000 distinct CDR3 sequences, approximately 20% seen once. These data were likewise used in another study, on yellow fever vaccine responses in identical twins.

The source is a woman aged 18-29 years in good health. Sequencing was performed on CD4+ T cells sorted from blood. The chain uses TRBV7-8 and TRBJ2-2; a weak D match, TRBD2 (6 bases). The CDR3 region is CASKEGDQSGELFF. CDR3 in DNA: TGTGCCAGCAAGGAGGGTGATCAATCCGGGGAGCTGTTTTTT.